The 5 T cell receptor beta chains given below trace back to one sample, sequenced in a study of blood T cell repertoires in COVID-19. Produced via immunoSEQ multiplex PCR; TCRdb's table is partial and in-frame only. The sample has approximately 170,000 clones, around 90% seen once. The sequencing input was PBMCs or T cells enriched from blood (not recorded which). The receptors come from a woman aged 18-29 years who had recovered from COVID-19.

This chain joins TRBV5-1 and TRBJ2-3, with 9 bases matching TRBD2. The CDR3 has 14 residues. J gave up 9 bases and V 0 bases, and 5 bases lay outside the gene matches. Germline V lookup: CDR1 SGHRS, CDR2 YFSETQ. CDR3 sequence (DNA): TGCGCCAGCAGCTTGGGGCGGGGGGGCCGAACGCAGTATTTT. Its translation: CASSLGRGGRTQYF.

The chain recombines TRBV19 with TRBJ2-3, with D maybe TRBD2 (5 bases). Trimming took 5 bases from V and 7 from J, leaving 16 bases between them. CDR3 length: 14 amino acids. Germline CDR1 reads LNHDA; CDR2 reads SQIVND (reference sequence). The CDR3 protein is CASSETGGSNTQYF. DNA for the CDR3: TGTGCCAGTAGTGAGACGGGCGGGTCGAATACGCAGTATTTT.

V and J are TRBV9 and TRBJ2-3; maybe TRBD2 (5 bases). The germline CDR1 and CDR2 sequences are SGDLS and YYNGEE. Between the trimmed V and J ends, which lost 2 bases and 0 bases, there was a span of 10 bases. CDR3 length: 15 amino acids. This chain's CDR3 is CASSVRWTSTDTQYF. As DNA, the CDR3 is TGTGCCAGCAGCGTCCGGTGGACTAGCACAGATACGCAGTATTTT.

The V call is TRBV18, the J call TRBJ1-1; possible D gene TRBD1, 6 bases. The CDR3 extends over 16 amino acids. Trimming removed 1 base from V and 1 base from J, with 13 bases in between. Germline values: CDR1 KGHSH, CDR2 LQKENI. The CDR3 DNA reads TGTGCCAGCTCACCACTATATGGACAGTCGAACACTGAAGCTTTCTTT. Its protein product is CASSPLYGQSNTEAFF.

This chain uses TRBV6-6 with TRBJ1-2; possibly TRBD1 for D (5 bases). The germline CDR1 and CDR2 sequences are MNHNY and SVGAGI (reference sequence). The CDR3 sequence is 12 residues long. Trimming cost V 2 bases and J 8 bases, with 9 bases left between them. CDR3 DNA: TGTGCCAGCAGTTACAGGGACTGGGGCTACACCTTC. Its protein is CASSYRDWGYTF.